The 5 T cell receptor beta chains in this list originate from one sample, sequenced in a study of cytomegalovirus exposure and HLA in healthy donors. This PCR relied on a set of 60 Vbeta primers and 13 Jbeta primers. Data came from immunoSEQ multiplex PCR; TCRdb stores just in-frame clones and leaves some out. This sample carries 130,000 to 150,000 clones, about 79% of them seen once, and the ten largest clones take less than 2%. The sequencing sample was made of PBMCs. These receptor sequences come from a woman in her 30s in good health and CMV-seronegative.

On this clone: The junction and the germline gene differ at one end; a read error may be behind it. This chain links TRBV7-9 with TRBJ2-6; no clear D. Germline values: CDR1 SEHNR, CDR2 FQNEAQ (reference sequence). The CDR3 has 16 residues. The CDR3 loop is CSSSVRLFSGANVLTF. The DNA of the CDR3 is TGTTCCAGCAGCGTACGACTGTTCTCTGGGGCCAACGTCCTGACTTTC.

A remark on this clone: Other DNA sequences from this sample encode an identical CDR3 as well. CDR3: CASSLRGGGQPQHF. DNA of the CDR3: TGTGCCAGCAGTTTAAGGGGTGGTGGTCAGCCCCAGCATTTT. The chain uses TRBV28 and TRBJ1-5, with TRBD1 as a possible D gene (5 bases). Trimming pared 2 bases from V and 6 bases from J, leaving 11 bases between. The CDR3 consists of 14 residues. Germline-derived CDR1 and CDR2 are MDHEN and SYDVKM.

The V and J genes are TRBV5-1 and TRBJ1-4; 7 bases are shared with TRBD1. V trimming: 4 bases; J trimming: 4 bases; junction bases outside the gene matches: 4. CDR1 SGHRS and CDR2 YFSETQ come from the germline V gene. This CDR3 spans 14 amino acids. CDR3 loop: CASSPGQLNEKLFF. The CDR3 DNA is TGCGCCAGCAGCCCGGGACAGCTTAATGAAAAACTGTTTTTT.

This chain links TRBV27 with TRBJ1-2, with 7 bases that match TRBD1. Germline CDR1 and CDR2: MNHEY and SMNVEV (reference sequence). V was pared by 7 bases and J by 8 bases, with 7 bases of the junction left unmatched. This CDR3 contains 12 residues. The CDR3: CASTRPRGGYTF. CDR3 sequence (DNA): TGTGCCAGCACCCGCCCCAGGGGGGGCTACACCTTC.

In its sample, this clone was seen once. This chain connects TRBV7-3 to TRBJ2-1; 8 bases align to TRBD1. CDR3 size: 15 residues. Germline lookup yields CDR1 SGHTA and CDR2 FQGTGA. With 3 bases clipped from V and 8 bases from J, the junction kept 9 bases outside the gene matches. CDR3 residues: CASSLGQERVHEQFF. In DNA, the CDR3 is TGTGCCAGCAGCTTGGGACAGGAGAGGGTCCATGAGCAGTTCTTC.